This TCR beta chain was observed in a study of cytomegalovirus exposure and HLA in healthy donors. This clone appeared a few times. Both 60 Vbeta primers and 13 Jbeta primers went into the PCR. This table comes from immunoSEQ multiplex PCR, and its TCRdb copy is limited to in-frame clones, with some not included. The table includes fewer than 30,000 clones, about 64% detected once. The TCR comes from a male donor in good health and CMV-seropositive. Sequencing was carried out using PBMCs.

DNA for the CDR3: TGTGCCAGCAGCTTAGAGGCTGACATCTACATGACCCAGTACTTC. Residues: CASSLEADIYMTQYF. The chain couples TRBV7-8 to TRBJ2-5; no reliable D call. V lost 1 base to trimming and J lost 7 bases, with 16 bases between them. The germline CDR1 and CDR2 sequences are SGHVS and FQNEAQ. This CDR3 is 15 amino acids long.